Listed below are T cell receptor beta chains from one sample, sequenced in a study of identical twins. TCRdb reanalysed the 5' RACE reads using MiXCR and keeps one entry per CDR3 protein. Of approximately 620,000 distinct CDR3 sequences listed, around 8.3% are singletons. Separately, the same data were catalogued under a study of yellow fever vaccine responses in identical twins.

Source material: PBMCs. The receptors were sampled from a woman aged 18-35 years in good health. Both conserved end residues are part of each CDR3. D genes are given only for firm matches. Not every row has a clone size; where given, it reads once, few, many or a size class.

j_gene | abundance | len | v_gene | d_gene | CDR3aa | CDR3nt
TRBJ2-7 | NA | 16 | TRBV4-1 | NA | CASSQAAQGPSYEQYF | TGCGCCAGCAGCCAAGCCGCCCAGGGGCCCTCCTACGAGCAGTACTTC
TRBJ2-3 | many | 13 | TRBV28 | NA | CASRVRDRPRQYF | TGTGCCAGCAGAGTCAGGGACCGCCCGCGGCAGTATTTT
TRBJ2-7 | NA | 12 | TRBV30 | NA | CASEGRPREQYF | TGTGCCTCCGAGGGGCGCCCTCGCGAGCAGTACTTC
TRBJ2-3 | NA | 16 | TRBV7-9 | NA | CASSLGAGYGTDTQYF | TGTGCCAGCAGCTTAGGTGCAGGCTATGGCACAGATACGCAGTATTTT
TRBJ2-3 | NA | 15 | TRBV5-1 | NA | CASSPGGTAADTQYF | TGCGCCAGCAGCCCCGGTGGCACGGCGGCAGATACGCAGTATTTT
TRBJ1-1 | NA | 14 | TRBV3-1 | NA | CASSRTLPGTEAFF | TGTGCCAGCAGCCGGACCTTACCGGGGACTGAAGCTTTCTTT
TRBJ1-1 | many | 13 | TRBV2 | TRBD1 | CASRRGQATEAFF | TGTGCCAGCAGGAGGGGGCAGGCCACTGAAGCTTTCTTT
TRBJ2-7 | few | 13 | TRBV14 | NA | CASSPSLGPEQYF | TGTGCCAGCAGCCCATCGTTGGGGCCCGAGCAGTACTTC
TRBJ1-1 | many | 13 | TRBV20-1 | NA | CSANPGKNTEAFF | TGCAGTGCAAACCCGGGGAAGAACACTGAAGCTTTCTTT
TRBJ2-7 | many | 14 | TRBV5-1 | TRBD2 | CASSLAGTSYEQYF | TGTGCCAGCAGCTTAGCGGGGACCAGTTACGAGCAGTACTTC
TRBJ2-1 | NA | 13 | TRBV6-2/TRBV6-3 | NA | CASSYVIYNEQIF | TGTGCCAGCAGTTACGTCATCTACAATGAGCAGATCTTC
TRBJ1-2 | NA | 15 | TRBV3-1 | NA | CASSQESRGGSGYTF | TGTGCCAGCAGCCAAGAGTCACGGGGCGGCAGTGGCTACACCTTC
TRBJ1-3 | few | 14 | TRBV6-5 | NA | CASSYVSSGNTIYF | TGTGCCAGCAGTTACGTAAGCTCTGGAAACACCATATATTTT
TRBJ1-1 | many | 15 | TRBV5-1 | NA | CASSFQGPGDTEAFF | TGCGCCAGCAGCTTTCAGGGCCCAGGGGACACTGAAGCTTTCTTT
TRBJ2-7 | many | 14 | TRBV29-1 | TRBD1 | CSVEAGTGTYEQYF | TGCAGCGTTGAAGCCGGGACAGGGACCTACGAGCAGTACTTC
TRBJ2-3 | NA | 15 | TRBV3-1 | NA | CASSPVADRTDTQYF | TGTGCCAGCAGCCCCGTGGCGGACCGCACAGATACGCAGTATTTT
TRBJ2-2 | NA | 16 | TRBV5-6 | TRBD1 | CASSPDRGANTGELFF | TGTGCCAGCAGCCCAGACAGGGGTGCTAACACCGGGGAGCTGTTTTTT
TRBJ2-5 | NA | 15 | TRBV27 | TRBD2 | CASRDLAGGQETQYF | TGTGCCAGCAGAGACCTAGCGGGAGGGCAAGAGACCCAGTACTTC
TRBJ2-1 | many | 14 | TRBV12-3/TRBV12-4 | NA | CASSSYRGDNEQFF | TGTGCCAGCAGTTCGTATCGCGGGGACAATGAGCAGTTCTTC
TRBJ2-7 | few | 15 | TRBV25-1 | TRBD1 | CASSESGQGAPEQYF | TGTGCCAGCAGTGAATCCGGACAGGGAGCTCCTGAGCAGTACTTC
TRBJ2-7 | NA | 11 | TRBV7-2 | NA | CASSLSLEQYF | TGTGCCAGCAGCTTATCCCTGGAGCAGTACTTC
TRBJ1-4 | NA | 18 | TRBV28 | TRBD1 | CASSPSPRQGPTNEKLFF | TGTGCCAGCAGTCCAAGCCCCCGACAGGGACCAACTAATGAAAAACTGTTTTTT
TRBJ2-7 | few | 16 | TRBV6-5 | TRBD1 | CASSYSMTGALDEQYF | TGTGCCAGCAGTTACTCCATGACAGGGGCGCTAGACGAGCAGTACTTC
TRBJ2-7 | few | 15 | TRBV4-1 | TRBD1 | CASSHLRDRGGEQYF | TGCGCCAGCAGCCATCTCCGGGACAGGGGAGGTGAGCAGTACTTC
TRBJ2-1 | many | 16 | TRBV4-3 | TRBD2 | CASSQALGREVNEQFF | TGCGCCAGCAGCCAAGCACTGGGGCGGGAGGTCAATGAGCAGTTCTTC
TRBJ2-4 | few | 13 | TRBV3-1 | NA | CASSHRSKNIQYF | TGTGCCAGCAGCCATCGGTCCAAAAACATTCAGTACTTC
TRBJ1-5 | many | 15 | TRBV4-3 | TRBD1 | CASSQTTDRDQPQHF | TGCGCCAGCAGCCAAACAACCGACAGGGATCAGCCCCAGCATTTT
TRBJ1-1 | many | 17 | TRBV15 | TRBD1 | CATSSGTGDTSGVEAFF | TGTGCCACCAGCTCCGGGACAGGGGACACATCGGGCGTTGAAGCTTTCTTT
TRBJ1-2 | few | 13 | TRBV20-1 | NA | CSARGKEKKGYTF | TGCAGTGCTAGAGGGAAGGAAAAAAAAGGCTACACCTTC
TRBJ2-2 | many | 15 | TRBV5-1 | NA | CASSFGAANTGELFF | TGCGCCAGCAGCTTCGGAGCCGCGAACACCGGGGAGCTGTTTTTT
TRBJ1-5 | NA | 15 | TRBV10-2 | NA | CASRKEGNSNQPQHF | TGCGCCAGCAGGAAGGAGGGGAATAGCAATCAGCCCCAGCATTTT
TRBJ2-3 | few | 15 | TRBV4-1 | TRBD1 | CASSQEDRGTDTQYF | TGCGCCAGCAGCCAAGAAGACAGGGGCACAGATACGCAGTATTTT
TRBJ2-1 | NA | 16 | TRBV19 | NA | CASSGKGGTINNEQFF | TGTGCCAGTAGTGGGAAGGGGGGCACAATTAACAATGAGCAGTTCTTC
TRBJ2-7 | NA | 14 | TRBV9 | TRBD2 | CASSQAGVGWEQYF | TGTGCCAGCAGCCAAGCGGGGGTCGGTTGGGAGCAGTACTTC
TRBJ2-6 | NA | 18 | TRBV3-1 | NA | CASSQAGGTGPGANVLTF | TGTGCCAGCAGCCAAGCGGGGGGAACAGGGCCTGGGGCCAACGTCCTGACTTTC
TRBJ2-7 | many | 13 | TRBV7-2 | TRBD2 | CASSPRGGLAEYF | TGTGCCAGCAGCCCCCGGGGGGGACTAGCGGAGTACTTC